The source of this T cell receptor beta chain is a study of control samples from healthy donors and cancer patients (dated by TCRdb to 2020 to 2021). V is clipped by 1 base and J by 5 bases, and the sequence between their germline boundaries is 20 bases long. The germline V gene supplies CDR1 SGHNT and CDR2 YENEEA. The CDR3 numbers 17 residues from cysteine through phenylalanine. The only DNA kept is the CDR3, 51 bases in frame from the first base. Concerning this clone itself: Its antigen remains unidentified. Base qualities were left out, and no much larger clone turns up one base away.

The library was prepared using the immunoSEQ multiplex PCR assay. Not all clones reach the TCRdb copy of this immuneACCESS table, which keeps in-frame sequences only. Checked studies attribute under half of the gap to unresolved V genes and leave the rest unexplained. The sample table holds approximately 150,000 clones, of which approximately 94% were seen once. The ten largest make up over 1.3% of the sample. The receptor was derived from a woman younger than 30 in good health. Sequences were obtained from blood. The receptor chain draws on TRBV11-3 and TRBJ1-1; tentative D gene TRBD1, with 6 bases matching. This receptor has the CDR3 CASSLGEGGLGWTEAFF. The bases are TGTGCCAGCAGCTTAGGTGAGGGGGGGCTTGGATGGACTGAAGCTTTCTTT.